The 27 T cell receptor beta chains reported below all come from one sample, sequenced in a study of cytomegalovirus exposure and HLA in healthy donors (TCRdb year 2017). The library was obtained by the immunoSEQ multiplex PCR assay. For the multiplex PCR, a mixture combining 60 forward primers for TCR Vbeta segments and 13 reverse primers for TCR Jbeta segments was used. TCRdb limited this immuneACCESS table to in-frame rearrangements with V and J called. A share of clones is missing; checked studies link under half to unresolved V genes, and the rest is unexplained. The sample has over 150,000 clones on record, about four fifths of them singletons. The top ten hold over 2.5% of the sample. What was sequenced was PBMCs. The source of these receptors is a man aged 18 to 30 in good health and CMV-seronegative.

The genes are TRBV5-1 and TRBJ2-2, with TRBD1 matching 9 bases. The V gene end was trimmed by 2 bases and the J gene end by 3 bases; junction bases not matched to a gene: 5. Germline assignment: CDR1 SGHRS and CDR2 YFSETQ. CDR3 length: 16 residues. CDR3 amino acids: CASSLSRDRDTGELFF. Here the CDR3 DNA reads TGCGCCAGCAGCTTAAGTAGGGACAGGGACACCGGGGAGCTGTTTTTT.

The J gene is TRBJ1-1, the V gene TRBV7-8; no clear D gene. The CDR3 has 17 amino acids. V dropped 1 base and J dropped 5 bases, with 20 bases sitting between them. Germline V CDR1 and CDR2: SGHVS, FQNEAQ. The CDR3 nucleotides read TGTGCCAGCAGCTTAGACCTTTTGATGGGGAGGGAGACTGAAGCTTTCTTT. Protein: CASSLDLLMGRETEAFF.

Of note for this clone: The CDR3 end shows no conserved phenylalanine or tryptophan, and so a read error is likely. The chain combines TRBV7-9 with TRBJ1-1, with 10 nucleotides matching TRBD1. The ends lost 3 bases at V and 4 bases at J; junction bases unmatched: 5. This CDR3 comprises 15 residues. Germline-derived CDR1 and CDR2 are SEHNR and FQNEAQ (reference sequence). The CDR3 reads CASSFRDRGGTEAFL. CDR3 in DNA: TGTGCCAGCAGCTTCCGGGACAGGGGTGGCACTGAAGCTTTCCTT.

In this sample, this clone turned up a few times. The gene calls are TRBV6-1 and TRBJ2-1, with 12 nucleotides matching TRBD2. The CDR3 runs to 17 residues. Looked up from germline, CDR1 is MNHNS and CDR2 is SASEGT. J gave up 4 bases and V 4 bases, and 8 bases lay outside the gene matches. CDR3 coding DNA: TGTGCCAGCAGTGTAACTAGCGGGGGGAGTCCTTACAATGAGCAGTTCTTC. This encodes CASSVTSGGSPYNEQFF.

The chain carries TRBV5-5 and TRBJ2-7; 8 bases align to TRBD1. The ends lost 2 bases at V and 6 bases at J; junction bases unmatched: 4. The CDR3 contains 13 residues. The germline V gene encodes CDR1 SGHKS and CDR2 YYEKEE (reference sequence). In DNA, the CDR3 is TGTGCCAGCAGCTTTGCAGGGGGCGGCGAGCAGTACGTC. This gives the protein CASSFAGGGEQYV.

This chain joins TRBV5-5 and TRBJ1-2; 7 positions match TRBD1. This CDR3 contains 15 residues. With 3 bases clipped from V and 2 bases from J, the junction kept 7 bases outside the gene matches. In germline, CDR1 is SGHKS, CDR2 YYEKEE (reference sequence). The CDR3 loop reads CASSWPQQGNYGYTF. The CDR3 DNA is TGTGCCAGCAGCTGGCCCCAACAGGGGAACTATGGCTACACCTTC.

The V and J genes are TRBV6-1 and TRBJ1-5; D is uncertain. Germline CDR1 and CDR2: MNHNS and SASEGT. The CDR3 runs to 15 residues. The V end lost 3 bases, the J end lost 3 bases, and 12 bases lay between the germline ends. DNA of the CDR3: TGTGCCAGCAGTGATCATCTGGCCAACAATCAGCCCCAGCATTTT. Protein sequence: CASSDHLANNQPQHF.

The V gene is TRBV5-1, the J gene TRBJ1-2; 11 bases are a match to TRBD1. The CDR3 length is 15 residues. Germline V gives CDR1 SGHRS, CDR2 YFSETQ. V lost 2 bases and J lost 2; bases outside the gene matches: 2. The DNA of the CDR3 is TGCGCCAGCAGCTTTGGGGACAGGGGGAACTATGGCTACACCTTC. Amino acid sequence: CASSFGDRGNYGYTF.

V usage is TRBV11-2 and J usage is TRBJ1-6; possibly TRBD1 for D (6 bases). The CDR3 loop spans 15 amino acids. Deletions cut 5 bases from V and 10 bases from J, with 18 bases between. Germline V gives CDR1 SGHAT, CDR2 FQNNGV. The CDR3 protein is CASSQGTPEGSPLHF. The CDR3 DNA reads TGTGCCAGCAGCCAAGGGACACCCGAGGGGTCACCCCTCCACTTT. Full variable domain (missing parts from reference TRBV11-2 and TRBJ1-6): EAGVAQSPRYKIIEKRQSVAFWCNPISGHATLYWYQQILGQGPKLLIQFQNNGVVDDSQLPKDRFSAERLKGVDSTLKIQPAKLEDSAVYLCASSQGTPEGSPLHFGNGTRLTVT.

This clone is a singleton in its sample. CDR3 sequence reads: CASAQFSGNTIYF. Here the CDR3 DNA reads TGCGCCAGTGCGCAATTCTCTGGAAACACCATATATTTT. This chain uses TRBV10-2 with TRBJ1-3; D gene unclear. Germline-derived CDR1 and CDR2 are WSHSY and SAAADI. There are 13 residues in the CDR3. The ends were cut back, 9 bases at V and 0 bases at J, with 9 bases in the middle.

Worth noting for this clone: This CDR3 is also generated by other DNA sequences in the sample. The V gene is TRBV2, the J gene TRBJ1-2, with 9 bases fitting TRBD1. Per germline, CDR1 SNHLY and CDR2 FYNNEI. J lost 8 bases, V lost 8 bases, and 12 bases had no gene match. CDR3 size: 14 residues. The CDR3 DNA follows: TGTGCCAGCGCCGAACAGGGGGCGACTCGGGGCTACACCTTC. Protein product: CASAEQGATRGYTF.

This clone turned up a few times. V is TRBV28 and J is TRBJ1-1; 7 nucleotides align to TRBD1. CDR3 length equals 15 residues. The J segment lost 8 bases and the V segment lost 2 bases, leaving 11 bases of the junction unmatched. Germline V gene sequence: CDR1 MDHEN, CDR2 SYDVKM. Here the CDR3 DNA reads TGTGCCAGCAGTTTAGTCCAGTCAGGGGGAAGAGAAGCTTTCTTT. Translated, it gives CASSLVQSGGREAFF.

About this clone itself: One end of the junction does not line up with germline, which may come from a read error. For the CDR3, the DNA is TGTGCCAGCAGTTTATCCGGGACAGGGGCTGGGGCCGACGTCCTGACTTTC. Its protein is CASSLSGTGAGADVLTF. The rearrangement links TRBV27 to TRBJ2-6, with 10 bases lining up with TRBD1. This CDR3 is 17 amino acids long. Germline V lookup: CDR1 MNHEY, CDR2 SMNVEV (reference sequence).

The chain carries TRBV9 and TRBJ1-4, with TRBD1 identical over 9 bases. Germline trimming cut 4 bases from V and 8 bases from J; bases unmatched to any gene: 9. CDR3 length: 15 amino acids. CDR1 SGDLS and CDR2 YYNGEE come from the germline V gene. The CDR3 nucleotides read TGTGCCAGCAGCCAACGGGGGACAGGGAAGGAAAAACTGTTTTTT. This translates into CASSQRGTGKEKLFF. The complete variable domain, with remaining parts taken from reference TRBV9 and TRBJ1-4, reads DSGVTQTPKHLITATGQRVTLRCSPRSGDLSVYWYQQSLDQGLQFLIQYYNGEERAKGNILERFSAQQFPDLHSELNLSSLELGDSALYFCASSQRGTGKEKLFFGSGTQLSVL.

This clone was detected only once. The chain has TRBV29-1 and TRBJ1-5; 9 bases map to TRBD1. CDR3 size: 13 residues. V shed 3 bases, J shed 6 bases, and the junction held 3 bases outside the gene matches. The germline CDR1 and CDR2 sequences are SQVTM and ANQGSEA. The CDR3 coding sequence is TGCAGCGTTGAGACAGGGGGAGGTCAGCCCCAGCATTTT. Amino acids: CSVETGGGQPQHF.

J is TRBJ1-1 and V is TRBV19; the D is unclear. Germline values: CDR1 LNHDA, CDR2 SQIVND (reference sequence). The CDR3 consists of 16 residues. The ends were cut back, 4 bases at V and 0 bases at J, with 15 bases in the middle. The CDR3 here is CASSKSGDPMNTEAFF. The CDR3 DNA follows: TGTGCCAGTAGTAAGTCCGGGGATCCAATGAACACTGAAGCTTTCTTT. The variable domain in full, with the rest retrieved from reference TRBV19 and TRBJ1-1, is DGGITQSPKYLFRKEGQNVTLSCEQNLNHDAMYWYRQDPGQGLRLIYYSQIVNDFQKGDIAEGYSVSREKKESFPLTVTSAQKNPTAFYLCASSKSGDPMNTEAFFGQGTRLTVV.

This clone has more than one count but fewer than ten. The CDR3 sequence is CASSVVGAVGYTF. CDR3 coding DNA: TGTGCCAGCAGCGTAGTGGGGGCCGTAGGCTACACCTTC. The chain combines TRBV9 with TRBJ1-2; D perhaps matches TRBD1 (6 bases). The CDR3 is made up of 13 amino acids. Germline V lookup: CDR1 SGDLS, CDR2 YYNGEE. V was pared by 0 bases and J by 8 bases, with 11 bases between.

The chain couples TRBV29-1 to TRBJ1-1; D not certain. The V end lost 0 bases, the J end lost 9 bases, and 11 bases lay between the germline ends. The CDR3 runs 12 residues. Germline loops: CDR1 SQVTM, CDR2 ANQGSEA. In nucleotides, the CDR3 is TGCAGCGTTGAAGATATACAGTTACAAGCTTTCTTT. As protein: CSVEDIQLQAFF.

J is TRBJ2-2 and V is TRBV10-1; 7 bases map to TRBD1. The CDR3 is made up of 14 amino acids. Trimming cost V 4 bases and J 1 base; bases outside gene matches: 0. Per germline, CDR1 WNHNN and CDR2 SYGVQD (reference sequence). The CDR3 coding sequence is TGCGCCAGCAGTGGGACAGGGAACACCGGGGAGCTGTTTTTT. This encodes CASSGTGNTGELFF.

The chain couples TRBV2 to TRBJ2-1; the D is unclear. Germline CDR1 is SNHLY and CDR2 is FYNNEI. The V and J ends lost 7 bases and 2 bases respectively, with 6 bases between them. This CDR3 contains 12 residues. CDR3 nucleotide sequence: TGTGCCAGCAAGCCGACCTACAATGAGCAGTTCTTC. Translating it yields CASKPTYNEQFF.

This clone occurred once. V and J are TRBV5-4 and TRBJ1-3; the D gene is possibly TRBD1 (5 bases). The CDR3 is made up of 15 amino acids. The V end lost 1 base, the J end lost 0 bases, and 8 bases lay between the germline ends. The germline gives CDR1 SGHNT, CDR2 YYREEE (reference sequence). Here the CDR3 reads CASSLKGFSGNTIYF. The CDR3 nucleotides are TGTGCCAGCAGCTTGAAGGGGTTCTCTGGAAACACCATATATTTT.

The rearrangement links TRBV7-3 to TRBJ2-1, with TRBD1 as a possible D gene (5 bases). Germline CDR1 SGHTA, CDR2 FQGTGA. V shed 1 base and J shed 2 bases, with 9 bases lying between them. The CDR3 extends over 15 amino acids. In DNA, the CDR3 is TGTGCCAGCAGCTTAAGGTCAGGGACCTACAATGAGCAGTTCTTC. This encodes CASSLRSGTYNEQFF.

This clone was counted only a few times. The chain couples TRBV9 to TRBJ2-2, with 10 nucleotides matching TRBD2. V lost 3 bases to trimming and J lost 6 bases; unmatched junction nucleotides: 5. This CDR3 region has 15 residues. Germline CDR1 and CDR2: SGDLS and YYNGEE. CDR3 residues: CASSALAGEAGELFF. CDR3 coding DNA: TGTGCCAGCAGCGCCCTAGCGGGGGAAGCCGGGGAGCTGTTTTTT.

This clone was picked up a small number of times. V is TRBV5-3 and J is TRBJ1-2; D might be TRBD1 (5 bases). TRBV5-3 is noted as an ORF with a role that remains uncertain. The CDR3 runs 15 residues. Trimming removed 2 bases at V and 3 bases at J, with 14 bases between. CDR3 nucleotides: TGTGCCAGAAGCTTTCGGGACGGGGGGGACTATGGCTACACCTTC. This sequence encodes CARSFRDGGDYGYTF.

This clone came up once. This chain links TRBV14 with TRBJ1-2; D not resolved. The CDR3 sequence is 13 residues long. Trimming cost V 4 bases and J 8 bases, with 14 bases left between them. Germline loops: CDR1 SGHDN, CDR2 FVKESK. CDR3 coding DNA: TGTGCCAGCAGCCGTCAGTATTCGGAGGGCTACACCTTC. Amino acid sequence: CASSRQYSEGYTF.

The chain uses TRBV7-2 and TRBJ2-5; D uncertain. The CDR3 contains 15 residues. Deletions cut 0 bases from V and 2 bases from J, with 10 bases between. CDR1 SGHTA and CDR2 FQGNSA come from the germline V gene. CDR3 sequence reads: CASSLARRYQETQYF. Here the CDR3 DNA reads TGTGCCAGCAGCTTAGCGAGGCGCTATCAAGAGACCCAGTACTTC.

This clone was seen a few times. Within the sample, other DNA sequences also encode this same CDR3. This sequence joins TRBV6-5 and TRBJ1-5; a weak D match, TRBD1 (6 bases). Trimming took 6 bases from V and 3 from J, leaving 15 bases between them. This CDR3 has 15 amino acids. The germline V gene has CDR1 MNHEY and CDR2 SVGAGI. CDR3 sequence reads: CASSSRRTVNQPQHF. The CDR3 bases are TGTGCCAGCAGCTCCCGCAGGACAGTCAATCAGCCCCAGCATTTT.